The clone carrying this T cell receptor (beta chain) was seen repeatedly, ten times or more. Its cognate antigen is unknown. Preparation of the TCRbeta library used unique molecular identifiers. MiXCR, run by TCRdb on the PCR reads, gives a single entry per CDR3 protein. Of around 300,000 distinct CDR3 sequences in the sample, roughly 10% are singletons; the top ten hold roughly a quarter. The data originate from a study of T-cell reconstitution after alpha-beta-depleted transplantation in children. Regarding the study as a whole: T-cell counts and diversity at one year following transplant were attributed mainly to newly produced T cells. Surviving recipient T cells and thymic progenitors accounted for the high day-60 TCRbeta diversity observed in some patients. Several hundred expanded graft clones reportedly supplied alpha-beta T cells about two months after transplant.

CDR3 length: 14 residues. Trimming took off 0 bases at V and 15 bases at J, with 21 bases between the two ends. Germline loops: CDR1 DFQATT, CDR2 SNEGSKA (reference sequence). This sequence originates from a male patient aged 2-10 years who had a stem cell transplant for chronic granulomatous disease, so the T cells may come from the graft donor. The specimen was peripheral blood, collected 180 days after TCRalphabeta/CD19-depleted stem cell transplant. This chain connects TRBV20-1 to TRBJ2-1; a weak D match, TRBD1 (5 bases). The DNA of the CDR3 is TGCAGTGCTAGAGACTACCGTCAGGGTCCCTCCGTGTTCTTC. Translation: CSARDYRQGPSVFF.